The clone carrying this TCR beta chain was recorded only once. As yet, its antigen is unknown. Trimming cost V 5 bases and J 0 bases, with 5 bases left between them. Germline CDR1 is SGHAT and CDR2 is FQDESV (reference sequence). This CDR3 is 13 amino acids long. Vbeta (60) and Jbeta (13) primers were used in the PCR. In the original analysis: In a later analysis, of 70 million to 85 million unique beta chains, about 10 million appeared in at least two donors. Profiling relied on immunoSEQ multiplex PCR, and the TCRdb table lists in-frame clones only, not all of them. V and J calls and clone size are copied from that table; D and trimming were computed from the DNA. The data contain roughly 120,000 clones, approximately 80% of them singletons. The data are from a study of cytomegalovirus exposure and HLA in healthy donors. Notes on the study in general: It was approximately 170 TCR beta chains that were listed as cytomegalovirus-associated.

Sequenced sample: PBMCs. V gene TRBV11-1 combines with J gene TRBJ2-4; D not certain. The TCR originated in a man between 45 and 60 years old in good health and CMV-seronegative. CDR3 DNA: TGTGCCAGCAGCCCACTAGCCAAAAACATTCAGTACTTC. Amino acids: CASSPLAKNIQYF.